These T cell receptor beta chains were read from a single sample in a study of CD8+CD57+ T cells in acquired aplastic anemia. Via MiXCR, TCRdb re-called the reads, giving one row per CDR3 protein. The profile covers more than 150,000 distinct CDR3 sequences, with about 50% appearing a single time and 10% to 15% taken by the ten largest. Sequencing was carried out using sorted CD4+, CD8+, or CD8+CD57+ T cells (not recorded which) from PBMCs. The receptors shown here come from a human donor with aplastic anemia. Both conserved end residues are part of each CDR3. A D gene is named only where the DNA matches it firmly. Size is omitted from some rows. Given values are once, few, many or a class for expanded clones.

d_call: TRBD1; clone_size: -; v_call: TRBV29-1; j_call: TRBJ2-7; cdr3_nt: TGCAGCGCCACGACAGGGGCGACCTACGAGCAGTACTTC; cdr3_aa: CSATTGATYEQYF
d_call: -; clone_size: once; v_call: TRBV6-1; j_call: TRBJ2-7; cdr3_nt: TGTGCCAGCAGCCCCCCACGAGACGAGCAGTACTTC; cdr3_aa: CASSPPRDEQYF
d_call: TRBD2; clone_size: many; v_call: TRBV20-1; j_call: TRBJ2-3; cdr3_nt: TGCAGTGCGCCGGGGCTAGCGGGGGGGATGGCAGATACGCAGTATTTT; cdr3_aa: CSAPGLAGGMADTQYF
d_call: -; clone_size: few; v_call: TRBV28; j_call: TRBJ1-1; cdr3_nt: TGTGCCAGCAGAGACACGGGGAACACTGAAGCTTTCTTT; cdr3_aa: CASRDTGNTEAFF
d_call: TRBD2; clone_size: -; v_call: TRBV5-4; j_call: TRBJ2-7; cdr3_nt: TGTGCCAGCAGCTTAGAGACTAGCTGGGACTGGGCCCAGTACTTC; cdr3_aa: CASSLETSWDWAQYF
d_call: -; clone_size: many; v_call: TRBV20-1; j_call: TRBJ2-2; cdr3_nt: TGCAGTGCTACGAGACAGTGGTCCGGGGAGCTGTTTTTT; cdr3_aa: CSATRQWSGELFF
d_call: -; clone_size: -; v_call: TRBV3-1; j_call: TRBJ1-1; cdr3_nt: TGTGCCAGCAGCCATTTACGGGGAAACGAAGCTTTCTTT; cdr3_aa: CASSHLRGNEAFF
d_call: -; clone_size: -; v_call: TRBV28; j_call: TRBJ1-5; cdr3_nt: TGTGCCAGCAGTACTACGACAGGTTTTCAGCCCCAGCATTTT; cdr3_aa: CASSTTTGFQPQHF
d_call: -; clone_size: few; v_call: TRBV29-1; j_call: TRBJ2-3; cdr3_nt: TGCAGCGTTCTCGGGAGAAGCACAGATACGCAGTATTTT; cdr3_aa: CSVLGRSTDTQYF
d_call: -; clone_size: -; v_call: TRBV12-3/TRBV12-4; j_call: TRBJ1-5; cdr3_nt: TGTGCCAGCAGTCTCACAGTTTCCCAGCCCCAGCATTTT; cdr3_aa: CASSLTVSQPQHF
d_call: -; clone_size: few; v_call: TRBV10-3; j_call: TRBJ1-6; cdr3_nt: TGTGCCATCAGTGAAGGGGGATCGGCCCTCCACTTT; cdr3_aa: CAISEGGSALHF
d_call: -; clone_size: many; v_call: TRBV5-8; j_call: TRBJ2-2; cdr3_nt: TGTGCCAGCAGCTTGGGGGCAGCGAACACCGGGGAGCTGTTTTTT; cdr3_aa: CASSLGAANTGELFF
d_call: -; clone_size: -; v_call: TRBV28; j_call: TRBJ2-5; cdr3_nt: TGTGCCAGCAGTTTGGTAGGGAGGGAGACCCAGTACTTC; cdr3_aa: CASSLVGRETQYF
d_call: -; clone_size: -; v_call: TRBV15; j_call: TRBJ1-6; cdr3_nt: TGTGCCACCAGCAGAAGGACGGTAAATTCACCCCTCCACTTT; cdr3_aa: CATSRRTVNSPLHF
d_call: -; clone_size: -; v_call: TRBV29-1; j_call: TRBJ2-5; cdr3_nt: TGCAGCGTAGTTACAGGAGGCGAGACCCAGTACTTC; cdr3_aa: CSVVTGGETQYF
d_call: -; clone_size: -; v_call: TRBV29-1; j_call: TRBJ2-7; cdr3_nt: TGCAGCGTTGGCGGCGCGGAGGGATCATCCTACGAGCAGTACTTC; cdr3_aa: CSVGGAEGSSYEQYF
d_call: -; clone_size: many; v_call: TRBV5-5; j_call: TRBJ2-3; cdr3_nt: TGTGCCAGCGACAGCCTTGGTTTTGGGGGCCACGCAGATACGCAGTATTTT; cdr3_aa: CASDSLGFGGHADTQYF
d_call: -; clone_size: -; v_call: TRBV20-1; j_call: TRBJ2-1; cdr3_nt: TGCAGTGCTAGGGGGATAGGAGGGACCTACAATGAGCAGTTCTTC; cdr3_aa: CSARGIGGTYNEQFF
d_call: -; clone_size: -; v_call: TRBV5-1; j_call: TRBJ1-2; cdr3_nt: TGCGCCAGCAGCTTGGAACAGGGTGGTGGCTACACCTTC; cdr3_aa: CASSLEQGGGYTF
d_call: -; clone_size: -; v_call: TRBV24-1; j_call: TRBJ1-5; cdr3_nt: TGTGCCACCAGTGATTCCCGGACAGGCAATCAGCCCCAGCATTTT; cdr3_aa: CATSDSRTGNQPQHF
d_call: -; clone_size: -; v_call: TRBV2; j_call: TRBJ1-5; cdr3_nt: TGTGCCAGCAGTGGAGAATCAGGGTGGACTCAGCCCCAGCATTTT; cdr3_aa: CASSGESGWTQPQHF
d_call: -; clone_size: many; v_call: TRBV11-3; j_call: TRBJ2-3; cdr3_nt: TGTGCCAGCAGCTGGGGGGCCCCAGATACGCAGTATTTT; cdr3_aa: CASSWGAPDTQYF
d_call: TRBD1; clone_size: many; v_call: TRBV24-1; j_call: TRBJ2-2; cdr3_nt: TGTGCCACCAGTGATGGGACCGGGACAGTGTCGTGGACCGGGGAGCTGTTTTTT; cdr3_aa: CATSDGTGTVSWTGELFF
d_call: -; clone_size: many; v_call: TRBV12-3/TRBV12-4; j_call: TRBJ1-2; cdr3_nt: TGTGCCAGCAGATATAGAGTAGGAACTCTTGGCTACACCTTC; cdr3_aa: CASRYRVGTLGYTF
d_call: -; clone_size: many; v_call: TRBV7-2; j_call: TRBJ1-3; cdr3_nt: TGTGCCAGCAGTGGCCCTAATGGAAACACCATATATTTT; cdr3_aa: CASSGPNGNTIYF
d_call: TRBD2; clone_size: -; v_call: TRBV5-6; j_call: TRBJ2-1; cdr3_nt: TGTGCCAGCAGCGTTAGCGGGAGGGCGGCTGAGCAGTTCTTC; cdr3_aa: CASSVSGRAAEQFF
d_call: TRBD1; clone_size: few; v_call: TRBV4-2; j_call: TRBJ1-2; cdr3_nt: TGTGCCAGCAGCGTACCGGGACAGGAGCTCACTAACTATGGCTACACCTTC; cdr3_aa: CASSVPGQELTNYGYTF
d_call: -; clone_size: -; v_call: TRBV20-1; j_call: TRBJ2-7; cdr3_nt: TGCAGTGCCTCCTTACGCGAGCAGTACTTC; cdr3_aa: CSASLREQYF
d_call: TRBD2; clone_size: many; v_call: TRBV5-1; j_call: TRBJ2-5; cdr3_nt: TGCGCCAGCATGGCGGGGGGGCCTGCTGAGACCCAGTACTTC; cdr3_aa: CASMAGGPAETQYF
d_call: -; clone_size: -; v_call: TRBV15; j_call: TRBJ2-1; cdr3_nt: TGTGCCGCCAGCAGAGGGTTAACGGGAGACTACAATGAGCAGTTCTTC; cdr3_aa: CAASRGLTGDYNEQFF
d_call: TRBD1; clone_size: -; v_call: TRBV15; j_call: TRBJ1-1; cdr3_nt: TGTGCCACCAGTAGCGTGCGGACAGGGTACACTGAAGCTTTCTTT; cdr3_aa: CATSSVRTGYTEAFF
d_call: TRBD1; clone_size: many; v_call: TRBV19; j_call: TRBJ1-2; cdr3_nt: TGTGCCAGTAGTACTCAAACAGGGGGTGACTATGGCTACACCTTC; cdr3_aa: CASSTQTGGDYGYTF
d_call: -; clone_size: -; v_call: TRBV4-1; j_call: TRBJ2-7; cdr3_nt: TGCGCCAGCAGCCAAGATCCCAGTCCCTACGAGCAGTACTTC; cdr3_aa: CASSQDPSPYEQYF
d_call: -; clone_size: few; v_call: TRBV6-1; j_call: TRBJ1-2; cdr3_nt: TGTGCCAGCAGTGACAGGGGAACAAATGGCTACACCTTC; cdr3_aa: CASSDRGTNGYTF
d_call: TRBD1; clone_size: -; v_call: TRBV7-8; j_call: TRBJ1-6; cdr3_nt: TGTGCCAGCAGCGACGGACAGGACCTTTATAATTCACCCCTCCACTTT; cdr3_aa: CASSDGQDLYNSPLHF
d_call: TRBD2; clone_size: -; v_call: TRBV6-1; j_call: TRBJ2-3; cdr3_nt: TGTGCCAGCAGAGAAAAGCGGGGGGCTGGCACAGATACGCAGTATTTT; cdr3_aa: CASREKRGAGTDTQYF
d_call: -; clone_size: many; v_call: TRBV20-1; j_call: TRBJ1-5; cdr3_nt: TGCAGTGCTAGACCCCAGGGAGGGGGTCAGCCCCAGCATTTT; cdr3_aa: CSARPQGGGQPQHF
d_call: -; clone_size: -; v_call: TRBV15; j_call: TRBJ2-3; cdr3_nt: TGTGCCACCAGCTTACTAGCCGAAGAGACAGATACGCAGTATTTT; cdr3_aa: CATSLLAEETDTQYF
d_call: -; clone_size: -; v_call: TRBV7-9; j_call: TRBJ1-3; cdr3_nt: TGTGCCAGCAGCCTCCTCTCTGGAAACACCATATATTTT; cdr3_aa: CASSLLSGNTIYF
d_call: -; clone_size: -; v_call: TRBV4-1; j_call: TRBJ1-5; cdr3_nt: TGCGCCAGCAGCCAAGAGGGCGGGCCGGACCACCCAGAGCGCAATCAGCCCCAGCATTTT; cdr3_aa: CASSQEGGPDHPERNQPQHF
d_call: TRBD1; clone_size: many; v_call: TRBV5-1; j_call: TRBJ2-5; cdr3_nt: TGCGCCAGCAGCTTGGGCCCGACAGGGGTAAACCAAGAGACCCAGTACTTC; cdr3_aa: CASSLGPTGVNQETQYF